Included here is one T cell receptor beta chain sequence, with context. In the original processing: By means of reference gene primer amplification, nucleated cell counts were estimated. Measured with immunoSEQ multiplex PCR; TCRdb has only the in-frame clones, and not every one. That table supplies the V and J calls and clone size; D and trimming were determined from the DNA. The sample has hundreds of thousands of clones; 88% are singletons. These data come from a study of blood T cell repertoires in COVID-19. The CDR3 is 14 residues long. Germline V gene data show CDR1 as SGHVS and CDR2 as FNYEAQ. V lost 5 bases, J lost 3 bases, and 5 bases stayed unmatched.

Sequenced sample: peripheral blood. The V call is TRBV7-6, the J call TRBJ1-1, with TRBD1 matching over 8 bases. This TCR came from a woman aged 65 to 85 with COVID-19, enrolled during active disease. This CDR3 reads CASSLRGRDTEAFF. The CDR3 nucleotides read TGTGCCAGCAGCCTCAGGGGGCGGGACACTGAAGCTTTCTTT.